The next 31 T cell receptor beta chains were all read from a single sample in a study of beta chain features in type 1 diabetes. Overall study findings and caveats: Type 1 diabetes patients showed a moderate but significant shortening of TCRB CDR3s in all four CD4+ subsets.

Their antigens remain unidentified. Expressed TCRB transcripts got sequenced, as all isolated RNA was reverse transcribed. The method was immunoSEQ multiplex PCR; TCRdb's version includes in-frame clones alone and lacks a portion of them. Of 640,000 or so clones in the sample, roughly 12% were seen once. The source material was naive CD4+ T cells from blood. The receptors stem from a man aged 18 to 35 with type 1 diabetes.

V and J are TRBV7-2 and TRBJ1-4; D perhaps matches TRBD1 (6 bases). Germline V gives CDR1 SGHTA, CDR2 FQGNSA. V shed 4 bases and J shed 6 bases, with 15 bases lying between them. This CDR3 is 15 amino acids long. The CDR3 nucleotides read TGTGCCAGCAGCTCCCGGGGAGGGGGTGATGAAAAACTGTTTTTT. Translating it yields CASSSRGGGDEKLFF. The full variable domain, its missing parts supplied by reference TRBV7-2 and TRBJ1-4, is GAGVSQSPSNKVTEKGKDVELRCDPISGHTALYWYRQSLGQGLEFLIYFQGNSAPDKSGLPSDRFSAERTGGSVSTLTIQRTQQEDSAVYLCASSSRGGGDEKLFFGSGTQLSVL.

This chain joins TRBV7-2 and TRBJ2-4; possible D gene TRBD2, 7 bases. Germline-derived CDR1 and CDR2 are SGHTA and FQGNSA. The CDR3 runs to 15 residues. Trimming stripped 1 base from V and 5 bases from J, with 12 bases between. This CDR3 is CASSLDSGGQNIQYF. As DNA, the CDR3 is TGTGCCAGCAGCTTAGATTCGGGGGGCCAAAACATTCAGTACTTC.

The chain links TRBV25-1 to TRBJ1-2; D is perhaps TRBD1 (6 bases). Trimming left V 4 bases short and J 4 bases short, with 16 bases between. CDR3 length equals 15 residues. CDR1 is MGHDK, CDR2 SYGVNS, per germline. As DNA, the CDR3 is TGTGCCAGCAGTGGGACCGGGACACAGGGCTATGGCTACACCTTC. Residues: CASSGTGTQGYGYTF.

This clone was detected a few times. The gene calls are TRBV4-1 and TRBJ1-1; TRBD1 is a possible D gene (6 bases). The CDR3 sequence is 14 residues long. Per germline, CDR1 MGHRA and CDR2 YSYEKL. The V end was cut by 0 bases, the J end by 6 bases, with 11 bases between. CDR3 amino acids: CASSQDIRGPEAFF. In DNA form, the CDR3 reads TGCGCCAGCAGCCAAGATATCAGGGGCCCTGAAGCTTTCTTT.

This clone showed up just a few times. CDR3 residues: CASSEGVSGAETQYF. The DNA for the CDR3 is TGCGCCAGCAGTGAAGGGGTTAGCGGGGCGGAGACCCAGTACTTC. This rearrangement joins TRBV10-2 to TRBJ2-5; TRBD2 matches at 8 bases. Germline V gene sequence: CDR1 WSHSY, CDR2 SAAADI. V trimming: 3 bases; J trimming: 5 bases; junction bases outside the gene matches: 8. The CDR3 loop spans 15 amino acids.

In this sample, this clone turned up a few times. This chain joins TRBV7-9 and TRBJ2-5; D call uncertain. The ends were cut back, 6 bases at V and 5 bases at J, with 13 bases in the middle. Germline V gene sequence: CDR1 SEHNR, CDR2 FQNEAQ (reference sequence). The CDR3 length is 13 residues. The CDR3: CASSLPVGETQYF. CDR3 DNA: TGTGCCAGCAGTCTACCCGTAGGCGAGACCCAGTACTTC. Combining the CDR3 with reference TRBV7-9 and TRBJ2-5 gives the whole variable domain DTGVSQNPRHKITKRGQNVTFRCDPISEHNRLYWYRQTLGQGPEFLTYFQNEAQLEKSRLLSDRFSAERPKGSFSTLEIQRTEQGDSAMYLCASSLPVGETQYFGPGTRLLVL.

The chain couples TRBV15 to TRBJ1-2; D remains unclear. The CDR3 is 15 amino acids. Germline V CDR1 and CDR2: LNHNV, YYDKDF (reference sequence). The V and J ends lost 0 bases and 2 bases respectively, with 10 bases between them. The CDR3: CATSRDVEANYGYTF. As DNA, the CDR3 is TGTGCCACCAGCAGAGATGTCGAAGCAAACTATGGCTACACCTTC.

This clone has only a few counts. The V call is TRBV4-1, the J call TRBJ2-7, with D tentatively TRBD2 (6 bases). V gave up 4 bases and J gave up 2 bases, with 15 bases separating them. The length of the CDR3 is 15 residues. Germline V lookup: CDR1 MGHRA, CDR2 YSYEKL. The CDR3 spells CASSRESGVPYEQYF. In nucleotides, the CDR3 is TGCGCCAGCAGCCGAGAATCGGGAGTTCCCTACGAGCAGTACTTC.

This clone has more than one count but fewer than ten. The chain employs TRBV5-1 and TRBJ2-2; D perhaps matches TRBD2 (5 bases). V lost 0 bases and J lost 6, with 9 bases in between. The CDR3 extends over 14 amino acids. CDR1 SGHRS and CDR2 YFSETQ come from the germline V gene. This CDR3 is CASSLEGAAGELFF. The CDR3 DNA reads TGCGCCAGCAGCTTGGAAGGAGCGGCCGGGGAGCTGTTTTTT.

This clone has a handful of counts. At the DNA level, this CDR3 is encoded by other sequences in the same sample as well. The genes are TRBV20-1 and TRBJ1-2; D is uncertain. The germline gives CDR1 DFQATT, CDR2 SNEGSKA (reference sequence). V dropped 6 bases and J dropped 1 base, with 3 bases sitting between them. The CDR3 has 10 amino acids. The CDR3 DNA is TGCAGTGCCGATAACTATGGCTACACCTTC. This encodes CSADNYGYTF.

This clone was counted only a few times. The chain uses TRBV29-1 and TRBJ2-7, with D possibly matching TRBD2 (6 bases). The germline V gene encodes CDR1 SQVTM and CDR2 ANQGSEA. The CDR3 consists of 13 residues. The V end lost 6 bases, the J end lost 3 bases, and 15 bases lay between the germline ends. CDR3 in amino acids: CSVAGTRNYEQYF. In DNA, the CDR3 is TGCAGCGTAGCCGGGACTCGCAACTACGAGCAGTACTTC.

This clone was observed a few times. The V and J genes are TRBV15 and TRBJ1-2, with TRBD1 matching over 9 bases. The V segment lost 3 bases and the J segment 8 bases; nucleotides outside the gene matches: 4. The CDR3 is 13 residues long. Germline V gene lookup returns CDR1 LNHNV and CDR2 YYDKDF (reference sequence). The CDR3 protein is CATSSGTGKGYTF. The CDR3 DNA reads as TGTGCCACCAGCAGCGGGACAGGGAAAGGCTACACCTTC.

The chain uses TRBV7-2 and TRBJ1-3, with D unclear. CDR3 length: 15 residues. V was shortened by 0 bases and J by 3 bases, with 9 bases between the two germline ends. Germline CDR1 reads SGHTA; CDR2 reads FQGNSA. CDR3 DNA: TGTGCCAGCAGCTTAGCAGTAGGGAGTGGAAACACCATATATTTT. It specifies CASSLAVGSGNTIYF.

This clone has just a few counts. This chain links TRBV5-8 with TRBJ2-5; D is uncertain. This CDR3 has 17 residues. CDR1 and CDR2 from the germline V gene are SGHTS and YDEGEE. Deletions cut 3 bases from V and 2 bases from J, with 20 bases between. The CDR3 here is CASSSLRAAVTQETQYF. CDR3 nucleotide sequence: TGTGCCAGCAGCTCCCTCCGCGCGGCCGTCACACAAGAGACCCAGTACTTC.

The sample holds a few counts of this clone. The chain uses TRBV11-3 and TRBJ1-2; D is possibly TRBD1 (6 bases). CDR1 SGHNT and CDR2 YENEEA come from the germline V gene. V lost 6 bases and J lost 8, with 22 bases in between. The CDR3 has 15 residues. CDR3 DNA: TGTGCCAGCAGGTCCCGGAGGGGGGAAGGTGGAGGCTACACCTTC. Translation: CASRSRRGEGGGYTF.

This clone was found a few times. The CDR3 DNA reads TGCGCCAGCAGTGGTGAAAGACAGGGAAACACCATATATTTT. Amino acid sequence: CASSGERQGNTIYF. V and J are TRBV23-1 and TRBJ1-3, with D possibly matching TRBD1 (5 bases). TRBV23-1 is flagged as an ORF with uncertain function. V was cut by 5 bases and J by 4 bases, with 12 bases left in between. There are 14 residues in the CDR3.

V usage is TRBV4-1 and J usage is TRBJ1-4; a possible D gene is TRBD1 (5 bases). Looked up from germline, CDR1 is MGHRA and CDR2 is YSYEKL. V was pared by 1 base and J by 7 bases, with 13 bases between. This CDR3 spans 15 amino acids. The CDR3 protein is CASSQAGRWSEKLFF. Written as DNA, the CDR3 is TGCGCCAGCAGCCAAGCGGGACGGTGGAGTGAAAAACTGTTTTTT.

The V gene is TRBV5-4, the J gene TRBJ2-7; 11 bases fit TRBD2. From germline, CDR1 is SGHNT and CDR2 YYREEE (reference sequence). The V and J ends lost 4 bases and 0 bases, in that order; junction bases with no gene match: 3. The CDR3 has 15 residues. CDR3 residues: CASSPGLADSYEQYF. Written as DNA, the CDR3 is TGTGCCAGCAGCCCGGGACTAGCGGACTCCTACGAGCAGTACTTC.

This clone showed up just a few times. The rearrangement joins TRBV25-1 to TRBJ2-2; tentative D call: TRBD2 (6 bases). The CDR3 runs to 13 residues. CDR1 and CDR2 from the germline V gene are MGHDK and SYGVNS. CDR3 nucleotide sequence: TGTGCTAGCGGCGGACTCGTGGCCGGGGAGCTGTTTTTT. This gives the protein CASGGLVAGELFF.

This clone was counted a few times. The rearrangement uses TRBV6-5 and TRBJ1-1; D gene ambiguous. The CDR3 consists of 11 residues. The germline CDR1 and CDR2 sequences are MNHEY and SVGAGI. V was clipped by 1 base and J by 7 bases, with 4 bases between them. The CDR3 loop reads CASSYYGEAFF. In DNA form, the CDR3 reads TGTGCCAGCAGTTACTATGGTGAAGCTTTCTTT.

Of note for this clone: The sample holds other DNA sequences that translate to the same CDR3. This sequence joins TRBV29-1 and TRBJ2-5, with D unclear. Trimming removed 6 bases at V and 0 bases at J, with 8 bases between. The CDR3 loop spans 12 amino acids. From germline, CDR1 is SQVTM and CDR2 ANQGSEA. The CDR3 spells CSVAGYQETQYF. CDR3 nucleotide sequence: TGCAGCGTGGCCGGGTACCAAGAGACCCAGTACTTC.

The chain links TRBV19 to TRBJ2-7; no firm D call. Germline V lookup: CDR1 LNHDA, CDR2 SQIVND (reference sequence). Trimming cost V 5 bases and J 3 bases, with 17 bases left between them. This CDR3 is 15 amino acids long. The DNA for the CDR3 is TGTGCCAGTAGTGGCAGTGGGGTCCCTTTCTACGAGCAGTACTTC. Its translation: CASSGSGVPFYEQYF.

The table lists this clone with a few counts. V gene TRBV7-3 combines with J gene TRBJ2-3, with 9 bases fitting TRBD2. The V and J ends lost 5 bases and 3 bases, in that order; junction bases with no gene match: 9. This CDR3 contains 16 residues. Germline CDR1 is SGHTA and CDR2 is FQGTGA. The CDR3 loop reads CASSPHSGGRTDTQYF. Here the CDR3 DNA reads TGTGCCAGCAGCCCCCATAGCGGGGGAAGGACAGATACGCAGTATTTT.

The rearrangement uses TRBV27 and TRBJ1-5; D remains unclear. Per germline, CDR1 MNHEY and CDR2 SMNVEV (reference sequence). This CDR3 contains 16 residues. V lost 4 bases and J 1 base, leaving 14 bases between the germline ends. CDR3 in DNA: TGTGCCAGCAGTTCACAGCCGTGGCAGAGCAATCAGCCCCAGCATTTT. Translated, it gives CASSSQPWQSNQPQHF.

This chain joins TRBV6-1 and TRBJ2-2; D unresolved. Germline values: CDR1 MNHNS, CDR2 SASEGT. This CDR3 contains 11 residues. The V end was cut by 7 bases, the J end by 7 bases, with 7 bases between. CDR3 protein: CASIRNGELFF. DNA of the CDR3: TGTGCCAGCATCCGAAACGGGGAGCTGTTTTTT.

This clone was seen a few times. J is TRBJ2-5 and V is TRBV28; D call uncertain. Between the trimmed V and J ends, which lost 6 bases and 4 bases, there was a span of 9 bases. The CDR3 is 12 amino acids. Germline V gene lookup returns CDR1 MDHEN and CDR2 SYDVKM. CDR3 sequence: CASRMAGETQYF. As DNA, the CDR3 is TGTGCCAGCAGGATGGCAGGAGAGACCCAGTACTTC.

This clone has more than one count but fewer than ten. Different DNA sequences within this sample yield the same CDR3. The rearrangement links TRBV10-3 to TRBJ2-5; D unclear. Germline lookup yields CDR1 ENHRY and CDR2 SYGVKD. The CDR3 is 13 residues long. Deletions cut 6 bases from V and 5 bases from J, with 13 bases between. DNA for the CDR3: TGTGCCATCAGCCCCCCCGGGCAGGAGACCCAGTACTTC. Encoded protein: CAISPPGQETQYF.

The chain has TRBV9 and TRBJ2-5; D might be TRBD2 (6 bases). CDR3 length equals 13 residues. Trimming shortened V by 3 bases and J by 5 bases, and 11 bases separated the two germline ends. The germline V gene has CDR1 SGDLS and CDR2 YYNGEE. The CDR3 here is CASSATSSETQYF. In DNA, the CDR3 is TGTGCCAGCAGCGCTACTAGCAGTGAGACCCAGTACTTC.

A few counts support this clone. This CDR3 is CATSRVGTGPYNEQFF. The DNA for the CDR3 is TGTGCCACCAGCAGAGTGGGGACAGGGCCTTACAATGAGCAGTTCTTC. This chain uses TRBV15 with TRBJ2-1, with 9 bases matching TRBD1. The V gene end was trimmed by 1 base and the J gene end by 4 bases; junction bases not matched to a gene: 5. The CDR3 is made up of 16 amino acids. CDR1 LNHNV and CDR2 YYDKDF come from the germline V gene (reference sequence). The full variable domain, its missing parts supplied by reference TRBV15 and TRBJ2-1, is DAMVIQNPRYQVTQFGKPVTLSCSQTLNHNVMYWYQQKSSQAPKLLFHYYDKDFNNEADTPDNFQSRRPNTSFCFLDIRSPGLGDTAMYLCATSRVGTGPYNEQFFGPGTRLTVL.

The V gene is TRBV18, the J gene TRBJ1-2, with D hard to call. CDR3 length: 12 residues. The V end lost 6 bases, the J end lost 4 bases, and 9 bases lay between the germline ends. Germline V CDR1 and CDR2: KGHSH, LQKENI. The CDR3 DNA reads TGTGCCAGCTCCCCGGACCTCTATGGCTACACCTTC. Amino acids: CASSPDLYGYTF.

The genes are TRBV15 and TRBJ1-5, with D unresolved. V lost 1 base and J lost 6, with 16 bases in between. This CDR3 spans 16 amino acids. Germline V gene lookup returns CDR1 LNHNV and CDR2 YYDKDF (reference sequence). The CDR3 DNA follows: TGTGCCACCAGCAGAGGCGGGAGCGAAAAGCTTCAGCCCCAGCATTTT. Translated: CATSRGGSEKLQPQHF. Using reference TRBV15 and TRBJ1-5 for the parts outside the CDR3, the full variable domain is DAMVIQNPRYQVTQFGKPVTLSCSQTLNHNVMYWYQQKSSQAPKLLFHYYDKDFNNEADTPDNFQSRRPNTSFCFLDIRSPGLGDTAMYLCATSRGGSEKLQPQHFGDGTRLSIL.